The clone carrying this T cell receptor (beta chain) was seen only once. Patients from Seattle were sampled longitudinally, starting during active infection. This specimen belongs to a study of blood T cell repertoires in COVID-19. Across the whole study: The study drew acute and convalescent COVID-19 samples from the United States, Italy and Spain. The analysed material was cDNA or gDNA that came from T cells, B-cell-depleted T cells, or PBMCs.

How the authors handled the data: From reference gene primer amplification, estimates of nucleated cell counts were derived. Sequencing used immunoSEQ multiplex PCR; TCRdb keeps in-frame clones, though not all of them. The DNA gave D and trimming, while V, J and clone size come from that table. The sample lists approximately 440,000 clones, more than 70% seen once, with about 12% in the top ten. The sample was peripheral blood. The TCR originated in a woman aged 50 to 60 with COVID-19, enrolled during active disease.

The CDR3 sequence: CASSLLDREASPLHF. Written as DNA, the CDR3 is TGTGCCAGCAGTTTATTGGACAGGGAGGCTTCACCCCTCCACTTT. The V call is TRBV28, the J call TRBJ1-6, with 8 bases aligning to TRBD1. This CDR3 has 15 amino acids. With 1 base clipped from V and 9 bases from J, the junction kept 5 bases outside the gene matches. Germline V gene lookup returns CDR1 MDHEN and CDR2 SYDVKM. Based on the CDR3 plus reference TRBV28 and TRBJ1-6, the full variable domain is DVKVTQSSRYLVKRTGEKVFLECVQDMDHENMFWYRQDPGLGLRLIYFSYDVKMKEKGDIPEGYSVSREKKERFSLILESASTNQTSMYLCASSLLDREASPLHFGNGTRLTVT.